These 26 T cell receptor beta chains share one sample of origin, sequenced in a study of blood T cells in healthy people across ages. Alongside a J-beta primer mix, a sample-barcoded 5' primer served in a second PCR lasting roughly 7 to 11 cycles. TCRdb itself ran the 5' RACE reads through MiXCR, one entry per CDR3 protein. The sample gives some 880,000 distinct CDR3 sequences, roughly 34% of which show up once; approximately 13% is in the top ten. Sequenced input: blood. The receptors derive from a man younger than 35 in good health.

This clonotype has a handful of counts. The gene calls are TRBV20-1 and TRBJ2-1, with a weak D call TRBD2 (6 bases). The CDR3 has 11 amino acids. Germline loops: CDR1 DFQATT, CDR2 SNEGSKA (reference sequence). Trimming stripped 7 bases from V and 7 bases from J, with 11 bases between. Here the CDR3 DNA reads TGCAGTGTTGCGGGGTTTAATGAGCAGTTCTTC. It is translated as CSVAGFNEQFF.

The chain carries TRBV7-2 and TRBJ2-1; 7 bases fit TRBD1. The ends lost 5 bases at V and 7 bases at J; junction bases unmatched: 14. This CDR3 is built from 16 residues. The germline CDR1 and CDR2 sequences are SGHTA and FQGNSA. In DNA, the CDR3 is TGTGCCAGCAGCCCGATCAGGGGGATTGTTTGGAATGAGCAGTTCTTC. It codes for CASSPIRGIVWNEQFF.

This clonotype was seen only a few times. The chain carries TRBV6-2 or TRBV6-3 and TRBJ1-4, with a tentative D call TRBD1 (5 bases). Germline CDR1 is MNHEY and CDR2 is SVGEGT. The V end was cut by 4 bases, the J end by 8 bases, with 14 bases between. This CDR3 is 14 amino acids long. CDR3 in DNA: TGTGCCAGCAGTTCTCCGGGACGCCTGGAAAAACTGTTTTTT. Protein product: CASSSPGRLEKLFF.

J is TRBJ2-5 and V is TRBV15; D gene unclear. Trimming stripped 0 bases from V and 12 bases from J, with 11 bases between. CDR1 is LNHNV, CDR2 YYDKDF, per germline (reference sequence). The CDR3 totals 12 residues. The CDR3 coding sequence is TGTGCCACCAGCAGAGATAGCTATCCCAAGTACTTC. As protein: CATSRDSYPKYF.

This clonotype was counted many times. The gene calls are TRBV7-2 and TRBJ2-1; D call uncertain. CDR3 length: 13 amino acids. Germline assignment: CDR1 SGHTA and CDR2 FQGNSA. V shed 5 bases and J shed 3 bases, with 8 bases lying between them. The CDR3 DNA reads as TGTGCCAGCAGCCCCGTACTCTACAATGAGCAGTTCTTC. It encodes CASSPVLYNEQFF.

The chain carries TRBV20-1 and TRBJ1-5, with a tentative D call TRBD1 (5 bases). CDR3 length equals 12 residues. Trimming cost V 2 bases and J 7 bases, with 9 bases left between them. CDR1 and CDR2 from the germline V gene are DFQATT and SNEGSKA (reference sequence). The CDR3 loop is CSARQGRQPQHF. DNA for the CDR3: TGCAGTGCTAGACAGGGTAGGCAGCCCCAGCATTTT.

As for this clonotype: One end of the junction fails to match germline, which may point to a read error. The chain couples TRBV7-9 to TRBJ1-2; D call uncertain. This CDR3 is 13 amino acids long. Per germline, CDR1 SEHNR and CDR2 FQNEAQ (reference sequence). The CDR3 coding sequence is TGTGCCGGCAGCTTAGCCGTGACGGATGGCTACACCTTC. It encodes CAGSLAVTDGYTF.

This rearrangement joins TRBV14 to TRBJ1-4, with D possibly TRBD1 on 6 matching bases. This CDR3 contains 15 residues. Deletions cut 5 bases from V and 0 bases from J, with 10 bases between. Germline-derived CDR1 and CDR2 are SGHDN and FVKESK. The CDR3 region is CASSKDSATNEKLFF. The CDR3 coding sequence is TGTGCCAGCAGCAAGGACAGCGCAACTAATGAAAAACTGTTTTTT.

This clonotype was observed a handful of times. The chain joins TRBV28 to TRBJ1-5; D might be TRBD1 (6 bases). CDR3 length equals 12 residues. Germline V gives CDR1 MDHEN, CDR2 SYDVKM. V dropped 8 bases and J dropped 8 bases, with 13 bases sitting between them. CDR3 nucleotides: TGTGCCAGCTATACAGGGTTGAAGCCCCAGCATTTT. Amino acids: CASYTGLKPQHF.

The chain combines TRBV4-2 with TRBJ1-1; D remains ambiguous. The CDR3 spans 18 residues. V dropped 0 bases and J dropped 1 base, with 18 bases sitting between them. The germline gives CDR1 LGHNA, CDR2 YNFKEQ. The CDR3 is CASSQDRRPPSQNTEAFF. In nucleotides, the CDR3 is TGTGCCAGCAGCCAAGATCGCAGACCACCCTCACAGAACACTGAAGCTTTCTTT.

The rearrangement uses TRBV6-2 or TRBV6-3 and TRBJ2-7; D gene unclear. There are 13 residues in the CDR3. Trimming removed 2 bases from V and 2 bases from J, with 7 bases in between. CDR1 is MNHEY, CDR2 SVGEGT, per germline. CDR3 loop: CASSYRVAYEQYF. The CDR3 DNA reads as TGTGCCAGCAGTTACAGGGTTGCCTACGAGCAGTACTTC.

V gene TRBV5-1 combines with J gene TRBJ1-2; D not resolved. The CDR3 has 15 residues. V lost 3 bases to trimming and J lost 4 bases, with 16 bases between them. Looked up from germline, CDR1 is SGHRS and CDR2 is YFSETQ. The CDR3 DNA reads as TGCGCCAGCAGCTCCGGGAGCGGGGAAATCTATGGCTACACCTTC. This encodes CASSSGSGEIYGYTF.

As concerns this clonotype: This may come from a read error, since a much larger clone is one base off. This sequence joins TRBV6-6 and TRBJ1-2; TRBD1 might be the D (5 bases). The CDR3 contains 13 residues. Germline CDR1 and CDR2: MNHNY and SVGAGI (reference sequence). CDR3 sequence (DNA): TGTGCCAGCAGTCAGACAGCTAACTGTGGCTACACCTTC. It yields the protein CASSQTANCGYTF.

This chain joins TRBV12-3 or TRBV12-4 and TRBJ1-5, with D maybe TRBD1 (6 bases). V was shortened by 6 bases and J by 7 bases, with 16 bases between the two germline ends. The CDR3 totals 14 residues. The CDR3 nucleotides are TGTGCCAGCAGGAACAGGGTAGGGCGGCAGCCCCAGCATTTT. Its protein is CASRNRVGRQPQHF.

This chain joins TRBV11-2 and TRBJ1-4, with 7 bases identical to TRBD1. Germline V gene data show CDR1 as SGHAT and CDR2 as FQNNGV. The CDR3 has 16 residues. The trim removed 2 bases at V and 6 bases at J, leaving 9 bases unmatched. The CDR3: CASSLWTGRGYEKLFF. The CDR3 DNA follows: TGTGCCAGCAGCTTATGGACAGGAAGGGGCTATGAAAAACTGTTTTTT.

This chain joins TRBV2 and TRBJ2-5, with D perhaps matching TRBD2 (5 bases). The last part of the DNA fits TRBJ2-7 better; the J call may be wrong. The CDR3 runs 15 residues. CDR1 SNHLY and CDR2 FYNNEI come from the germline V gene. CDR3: CASSSTVYGGVEQYF. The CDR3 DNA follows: TGTGCCAGCAGTTCGACGGTCTACGGAGGTGTCGAGCAGTACTTC.

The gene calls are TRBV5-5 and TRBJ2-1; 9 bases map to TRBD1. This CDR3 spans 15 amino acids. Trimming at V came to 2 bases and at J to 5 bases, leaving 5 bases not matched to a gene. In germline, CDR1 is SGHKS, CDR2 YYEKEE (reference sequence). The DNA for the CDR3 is TGTGCCAGCAGCTTCCGGGGACAGGGCAACAATGAGCAGTTCTTC. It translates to CASSFRGQGNNEQFF.

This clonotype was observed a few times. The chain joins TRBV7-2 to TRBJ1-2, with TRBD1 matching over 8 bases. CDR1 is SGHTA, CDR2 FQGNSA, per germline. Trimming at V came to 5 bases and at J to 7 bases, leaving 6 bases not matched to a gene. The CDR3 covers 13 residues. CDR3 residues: CASSRTGLVGYTF. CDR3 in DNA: TGTGCCAGCAGCCGGACAGGGCTAGTTGGCTACACCTTC.

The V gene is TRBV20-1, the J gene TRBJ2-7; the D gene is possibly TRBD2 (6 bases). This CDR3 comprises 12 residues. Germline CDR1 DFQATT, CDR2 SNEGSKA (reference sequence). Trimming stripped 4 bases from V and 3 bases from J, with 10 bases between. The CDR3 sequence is CSATTSSYEQYF. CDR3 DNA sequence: TGCAGTGCTACTACTAGCAGCTACGAGCAGTACTTC.

The CDR3 region has the DNA TGTGCCAGCAGCCCTCTCCGCAGGGGGCGTCGTGGCTACACCTTC. Translating gives CASSPLRRGRRGYTF. The gene calls are TRBV5-6 and TRBJ1-2, with TRBD1 matching over 8 bases. The length of the CDR3 is 15 residues. Trimming cost V 4 bases and J 7 bases; bases outside gene matches: 12. Germline-derived CDR1 and CDR2 are SGHDT and YYEEEE.

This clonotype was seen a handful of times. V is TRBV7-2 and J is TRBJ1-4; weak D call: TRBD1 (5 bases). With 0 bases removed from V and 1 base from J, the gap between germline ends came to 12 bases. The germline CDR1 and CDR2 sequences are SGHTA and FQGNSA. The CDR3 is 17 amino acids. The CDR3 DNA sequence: TGTGCCAGCAGCTTAGCTTGGCAGGGTGAAACTAATGAAAAACTGTTTTTT. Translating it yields CASSLAWQGETNEKLFF.

The CDR3 reads CASRGTSGSTDTQYF. The CDR3 DNA reads as TGTGCCAGCAGAGGGACTAGCGGGAGCACAGATACGCAGTATTTT. The V gene is TRBV2, the J gene TRBJ2-3; 12 bases are shared with TRBD2. Trimming at V came to 6 bases and at J to 0 bases, leaving 1 base not matched to a gene. The V gene's germline CDR1 is SNHLY and CDR2 FYNNEI. CDR3 length: 15 amino acids.

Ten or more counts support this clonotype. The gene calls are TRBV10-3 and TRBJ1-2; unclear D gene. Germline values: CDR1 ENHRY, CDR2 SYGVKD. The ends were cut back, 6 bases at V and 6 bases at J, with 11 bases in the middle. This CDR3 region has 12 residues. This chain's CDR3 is CAISADRHGYTF. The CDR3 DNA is TGTGCCATCAGCGCGGACCGGCATGGCTACACCTTC.

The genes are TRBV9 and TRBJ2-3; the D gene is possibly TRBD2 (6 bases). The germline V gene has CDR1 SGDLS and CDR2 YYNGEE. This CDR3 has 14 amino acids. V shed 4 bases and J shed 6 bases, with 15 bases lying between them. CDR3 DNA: TGTGCCAGCAGCCCCAGTCGGGCGGGGGATACGCAGTATTTT. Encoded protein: CASSPSRAGDTQYF.

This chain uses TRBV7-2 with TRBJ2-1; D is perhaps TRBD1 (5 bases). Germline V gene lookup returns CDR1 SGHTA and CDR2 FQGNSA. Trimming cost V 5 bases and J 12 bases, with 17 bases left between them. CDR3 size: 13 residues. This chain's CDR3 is CASSRRGYGGQFF. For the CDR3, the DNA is TGTGCCAGCAGCAGAAGGGGCTATGGTGGGCAGTTCTTC.

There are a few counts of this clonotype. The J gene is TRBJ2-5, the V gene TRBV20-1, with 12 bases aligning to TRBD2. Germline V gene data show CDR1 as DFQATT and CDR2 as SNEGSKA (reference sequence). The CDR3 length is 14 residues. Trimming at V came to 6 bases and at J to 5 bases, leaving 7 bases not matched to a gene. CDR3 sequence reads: CSAASGGAWETQYF. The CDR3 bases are TGCAGTGCAGCTAGCGGGGGGGCTTGGGAGACCCAGTACTTC.